This TCR beta chain stems from a study of blood T cell repertoires in COVID-19 (dated by TCRdb to the early 2020s). Broadly, across the study: Samples from collaborators originated in the United States, Italy and Spain and spanned both the acute and convalescent phases of COVID-19. Samples were obtained from the ongoing ImmuneRACE study (first 160 participants) and from 1,254 subjects provided by 6 global collaborators. Where available, HLA class I and class II types were taken from metadata supplied by the sample provider and were not determined by assay-based typing. Deeply sampled blood TCRbeta repertoires from subjects exposed to, actively infected with, or recovered from COVID-19 were included in the dataset. The repertoires were released in a freely available public database intended as a resource for research on the immune response to SARS-CoV-2. The material from the prospective study consisted of cDNA or gDNA derived from T cells, B-cell-depleted T cells, or PBMCs. A de-identified subject ID, COVID-19 status, age in years and sex were almost always included in the sample metadata.

What the study reported, not specific to this receptor: The quantity of clinical and demographic metadata differed by source and by participant and was supplied without curation.

Of note for this clone: What this receptor recognizes is not known. No base quality information exists; no much larger clone differs at one position.

The immunoSEQ Assay, a bias-controlled multiplex PCR, was used to amplify TCRbeta CDR3 regions from genomic DNA. For the original study's pipeline: The number of nucleated cells in each sample was estimated from the amplification of reference gene primers within the assay. Sequence reads were collapsed and filtered to measure the absolute abundance of every unique TCRbeta CDR3 rearrangement. For each sample, productive Simpson clonality was calculated as the square root of Simpson's diversity index over productive rearrangements. TCRdb retrieved this table from immuneACCESS and kept in-frame rearrangements only. Not all clones are present; in checked studies, unresolved V genes account for under half, and no reason is known for the remainder. The DNA gave D and trimming, while V, J and clone size come from that table. The sample has some 110,000 clones on record, 86% of them singletons. The ten largest clones capture around 5% of the sample.

V trim: 10 bases; J trim: 4 bases; unmatched bases: 5. As encoded in the germline V gene, CDR1 is MNHEY while CDR2 is SVGAGI. Reading from cysteine to phenylalanine, the CDR3 counts 13 amino acids. The DNA shown is the 39-base CDR3, in frame from base 1. Each collaborating institution followed its own protocols to collect whole blood in K2EDTA tubes. Collaborator samples were shipped for TCRbeta analysis as frozen whole blood, isolated PBMCs, or DNA extracted from either sample type. The clonotype originates from a human donor in a cohort sampled during active COVID-19. The sequenced sample consisted of peripheral blood. The receptor chain draws on TRBV6-5 and TRBJ2-1, and 9 junction bases match TRBD1. The CDR3 has the sequence CATKQGAYNEQFF. In nucleotides, the sequence is TGTGCCACCAAACAGGGGGCTTACAATGAGCAGTTCTTC.